This entry lists 24 T cell receptor beta chains sequenced from one sample in a study of blood T cells in healthy people across ages (dated by TCRdb to 2015 to 2017). The method was 5' RACE. Sequencing was performed on an Illumina HiSeq 2500. The second PCR ran for roughly 7 to 12 cycles and used a J-beta primer mix along with a sample-barcoded 5' primer. TCRdb reran the public reads through fastp at Q25 and MiXCR, keeping productive beta chains. Rows merge per CDR3 protein into single entries with the most common DNA and genes. The sample profile shows under 800,000 distinct CDR3 sequences; about 42% of them were found once. Roughly 19% of the sample comes from the top ten. The sequencing input was blood. These receptors were taken from a woman in her sixties or seventies in good health.

Written as DNA, the CDR3 is TGTGCCACCAGTGACCGGCATTTAGTTCATCAGCCCCAGCATTTT. Protein: CATSDRHLVHQPQHF. The chain employs TRBV24-1 and TRBJ1-5, with unresolved D. V lost 4 bases, J lost 5 bases, and 14 bases lay in between. The CDR3 runs to 15 residues. Germline lookup yields CDR1 KGHDR and CDR2 SFDVKD.

This clonotype occurred once. The chain recombines TRBV4-1 with TRBJ2-1; no reliable D call. V gave up 1 base and J gave up 8 bases, with 9 bases separating them. The V gene's germline CDR1 is MGHRA and CDR2 YSYEKL. This CDR3 has 13 residues. CDR3 sequence reads: CASSQGPSYEQFF. In nucleotides, the CDR3 is TGCGCCAGCAGCCAAGGTCCAAGCTATGAGCAGTTCTTC.

The rearrangement links TRBV5-1 to TRBJ1-4; a possible D gene is TRBD1 (5 bases). Looked up from germline, CDR1 is SGHRS and CDR2 is YFSETQ. Deletions cut 4 bases from V and 7 bases from J, with 17 bases between. The CDR3 runs to 15 residues. The CDR3 spells CASSINPGSFEKLFF. CDR3 sequence (DNA): TGCGCCAGCAGCATCAATCCAGGGTCCTTTGAAAAACTGTTTTTT. The complete variable domain, with remaining parts taken from reference TRBV5-1 and TRBJ1-4, reads KAGVTQTPRYLIKTRGQQVTLSCSPISGHRSVSWYQQTPGQGLQFLFEYFSETQRNKGNFPGRFSGRQFSNSRSEMNVSTLELGDSALYLCASSINPGSFEKLFFGSGTQLSVL.

This clonotype turned up a few times. This sequence joins TRBV7-2 and TRBJ2-1; D is undetermined. Germline V gives CDR1 SGHTA, CDR2 FQGNSA. The V gene lost 3 bases and the J gene lost 6 bases, with 3 bases spanning the gap. The CDR3 runs to 11 residues. CDR3 bases: TGTGCCAGCAGCTTTCCCAATGAGCAGTTCTTC. Translating it yields CASSFPNEQFF. Looking up the rest from reference TRBV7-2 and TRBJ2-1 gives the full variable domain: GAGVSQSPSNKVTEKGKDVELRCDPISGHTALYWYRQSLGQGLEFLIYFQGNSAPDKSGLPSDRFSAERTGGSVSTLTIQRTQQEDSAVYLCASSFPNEQFFGPGTRLTVL.

This chain connects TRBV6-2 or TRBV6-3 to TRBJ2-1, with D maybe TRBD1 (6 bases). In germline, CDR1 is MNHEY, CDR2 SVGEGT. Trimming removed 5 bases from V and 4 bases from J, with 12 bases in between. The CDR3 length is 14 residues. The CDR3 loop reads CASSGDISYNEQFF. The DNA of the CDR3 is TGTGCCAGCAGTGGGGACATATCATACAATGAGCAGTTCTTC.

The chain employs TRBV6-5 and TRBJ2-7, with TRBD2 identical over 16 bases. After removal of 4 bases from V and 4 bases from J, the junction contained 4 bases not matched to a gene. The CDR3 is 16 amino acids. Germline loops: CDR1 MNHEY, CDR2 SVGAGI. The CDR3 protein is CASSLGLAGGRYEQYF. The CDR3 DNA reads TGTGCCAGCAGTTTGGGACTAGCGGGGGGGAGGTACGAGCAGTACTTC.

This clonotype was counted only a few times. CDR3 in amino acids: CAGLGANVLTF. CDR3 coding DNA: TGTGCAGGCCTTGGGGCCAACGTCCTGACTTTC. The gene calls are TRBV7-9 and TRBJ2-6; D is unresolved. The CDR3 sequence is 11 residues long. CDR1 is SEHNR and CDR2 is FQNEAQ in the germline V gene (reference sequence).

This clonotype was counted between two and nine times. The V gene is TRBV29-1, the J gene TRBJ2-3, with 10 bases identical to TRBD2. V gave up 6 bases and J gave up 1 base; unmatched junction bases: 4. From germline, CDR1 is SQVTM and CDR2 ANQGSEA. The CDR3 totals 14 residues. The CDR3 coding sequence is TGCAGCGTCGCGAGCGGGGGGGGCACAGATACGCAGTATTTT. Translation gives CSVASGGGTDTQYF.

This clonotype has a count of ten or more. The chain couples TRBV20-1 to TRBJ2-7, with a tentative D call TRBD1 (7 bases). CDR1 is DFQATT, CDR2 SNEGSKA, per germline (reference sequence). Trimming took 7 bases from V and 2 from J, leaving 12 bases between them. The CDR3 runs to 12 residues. The CDR3 region has the DNA TGCAGTGGGCAGGGGGGAACCTACGAGCAGTACTTC. Encoded protein: CSGQGGTYEQYF.

This clonotype was picked up a small number of times. The chain is built from TRBV12-5 and TRBJ2-5, with 7 nucleotides matching TRBD1. The J segment lost 11 bases and the V segment lost 4 bases, leaving 10 bases of the junction unmatched. This CDR3 is 13 amino acids long. Per germline, CDR1 LGHNT and CDR2 FRNRAP. The CDR3 coding sequence is TGTGCTAGTGGTTCCGACAGGGACCCTGAGCAGTACTTC. Protein sequence: CASGSDRDPEQYF.

This clonotype has just a few counts. A read error may account for a junction end that differs from germline. The chain joins TRBV7-9 to TRBJ2-7, with a possible D match to TRBD2 (7 bases). This CDR3 region has 15 residues. The germline gives CDR1 SEHNR, CDR2 FQNEAQ (reference sequence). The CDR3 bases are TGTGCCAGCACCTTAGCTGGAGGGGGGGGCTACGAGCAGTACTTC. Protein product: CASTLAGGGGYEQYF.

CDR3 DNA sequence: TGTGCCAGCAGCCCCGTTGGTGGGGCCACGGGGAACAATCAGCCCCAGCATTTT. Protein: CASSPVGGATGNNQPQHF. The V and J genes are TRBV4-2 and TRBJ1-5; perhaps TRBD1 as D (5 bases). V gave up 4 bases and J gave up 3 bases, with 22 bases separating them. CDR1 and CDR2 from the germline V gene are LGHNA and YNFKEQ. The CDR3 loop spans 18 amino acids.

This clonotype was seen once. The chain couples TRBV3-1 to TRBJ2-2; D might be TRBD2 (5 bases). V was trimmed by 1 base and J by 1 base, leaving 22 bases between them. Germline lookup yields CDR1 LGHDT and CDR2 YNNKEL (reference sequence). CDR3 length equals 20 residues. In DNA, the CDR3 is TGTGCCAGCAGCCAAGGGGCATCAAGGTCGCGGGTAGAGAACACCGGGGAGCTGTTTTTT. Protein sequence: CASSQGASRSRVENTGELFF.

This clonotype was detected many times. This chain connects TRBV29-1 to TRBJ2-7; 9 bases match TRBD1. The CDR3 spans 13 residues. The V gene's germline CDR1 is SQVTM and CDR2 ANQGSEA. J gave up 8 bases and V 4 bases, and 9 bases lay outside the gene matches. The CDR3 bases are TGCAGCGTTGCCACCCCCGGGACAGGGAAGCAGTACTTC. Amino acid sequence: CSVATPGTGKQYF.

In its sample, this clonotype was seen a few times. The chain joins TRBV6-5 to TRBJ2-6, with 7 bases fitting TRBD2. Germline trimming cut 7 bases from V and 2 bases from J; bases unmatched to any gene: 8. This CDR3 contains 16 residues. Germline V gives CDR1 MNHEY, CDR2 SVGAGI. This CDR3 is CASTPSGDPGANVLTF. The CDR3 bases are TGTGCCAGCACCCCAAGCGGGGACCCTGGGGCCAACGTCCTGACTTTC.

This chain uses TRBV20-1 with TRBJ1-2; 7 nucleotides line up with TRBD1. The V and J ends lost 3 bases and 8 bases, in that order; junction bases with no gene match: 12. Germline V lookup: CDR1 DFQATT, CDR2 SNEGSKA (reference sequence). The CDR3 runs to 14 residues. The CDR3 nucleotides are TGCAGTGCTAGCCCAGCCTCAGGGGGGTCGGGCTACACCTTC. It is translated as CSASPASGGSGYTF.

The gene calls are TRBV19 and TRBJ2-1, with D possibly being TRBD1 (6 bases). The CDR3 contains 13 residues. Germline V lookup: CDR1 LNHDA, CDR2 SQIVND (reference sequence). V was clipped by 4 bases and J by 7 bases, with 11 bases between them. In DNA form, the CDR3 reads TGTGCCAGTAGTACAGGGGTTGCTAATGAGCAGTTCTTC. Translated, it gives CASSTGVANEQFF.

This clonotype was observed a single time. This chain connects TRBV29-1 to TRBJ2-1; 12 bases align to TRBD2. Germline V gene lookup returns CDR1 SQVTM and CDR2 ANQGSEA. The CDR3 has 16 amino acids. Trimming at V came to 8 bases and at J to 8 bases, leaving 16 bases not matched to a gene. CDR3 in DNA: TGCAGCTTGAGAGTCCTTAGACTAGCGGGAGAAGATGAGCAGTTCTTC. Amino acids: CSLRVLRLAGEDEQFF.

This clonotype was counted between two and nine times. The V call is TRBV5-6, the J call TRBJ1-2; the D gene is possibly TRBD1 (6 bases). V was shortened by 4 bases and J by 3 bases, with 13 bases between the two germline ends. This CDR3 contains 14 residues. From germline, CDR1 is SGHDT and CDR2 YYEEEE. CDR3 in amino acids: CASSANRADYGYTF. The CDR3 DNA follows: TGTGCCAGCAGCGCTAACAGGGCAGACTATGGCTACACCTTC.

This clonotype was found many times. The rearrangement joins TRBV12-3 or TRBV12-4 to TRBJ2-7, with TRBD1 as a possible D gene (5 bases). There are 14 residues in the CDR3. V was clipped by 5 bases and J by 2 bases, with 13 bases between them. The CDR3 bases are TGTGCCAGCAGTCCCCAAACAGGAACCTACGAGCAGTACTTC. Translation: CASSPQTGTYEQYF.

There are many counts of this clonotype. The chain couples TRBV12-3 or TRBV12-4 to TRBJ2-7, with 8 bases lining up with TRBD2. V lost 5 bases to trimming and J lost 4 bases; unmatched junction nucleotides: 7. This CDR3 is built from 14 residues. The CDR3 DNA is TGTGCCAGCAGTCCGGGGGGGAGAGATTACGAGCAGTACTTC. Its protein is CASSPGGRDYEQYF.

This clonotype was detected only a few times. The chain's CDR3 is CSARGGTDYGYTF. As DNA, the CDR3 is TGCAGTGCTAGGGGCGGTACCGACTATGGCTACACCTTC. V and J are TRBV20-1 and TRBJ1-2; D not resolved. Trimming shortened V by 3 bases and J by 3 bases, and 11 bases separated the two germline ends. There are 13 residues in the CDR3. The germline gives CDR1 DFQATT, CDR2 SNEGSKA (reference sequence).

The chain couples TRBV5-1 to TRBJ1-2; D is ambiguous. CDR1 is SGHRS, CDR2 YFSETQ, per germline. Between the trimmed V and J ends, which lost 4 bases and 7 bases, there was a span of 14 bases. CDR3 length equals 13 residues. The CDR3 is CASSPGWERGYTF. Here the CDR3 DNA reads TGCGCCAGCAGCCCGGGGTGGGAGCGTGGCTACACCTTC.

As for this clonotype: The junction does not match germline at one end; this may be a read error. The rearrangement joins TRBV20-1 to TRBJ1-2, with D perhaps TRBD1 (6 bases). The CDR3 totals 14 residues. CDR1 DFQATT and CDR2 SNEGSKA come from the germline V gene (reference sequence). CDR3 region: CSALPDGTTYDYTF. The CDR3, as DNA: TGCAGTGCTCTCCCCGATGGGACAACGTATGACTACACCTTC.